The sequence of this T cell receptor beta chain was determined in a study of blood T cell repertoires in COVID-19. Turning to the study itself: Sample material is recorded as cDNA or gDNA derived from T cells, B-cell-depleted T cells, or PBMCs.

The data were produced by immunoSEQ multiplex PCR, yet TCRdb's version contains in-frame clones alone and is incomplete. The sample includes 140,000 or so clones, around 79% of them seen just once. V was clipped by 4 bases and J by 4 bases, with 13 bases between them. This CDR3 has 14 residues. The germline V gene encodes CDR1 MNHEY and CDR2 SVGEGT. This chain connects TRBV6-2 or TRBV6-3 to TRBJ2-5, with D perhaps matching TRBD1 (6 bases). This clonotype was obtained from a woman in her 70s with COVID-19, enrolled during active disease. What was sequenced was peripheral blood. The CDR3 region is CASSSRDIRETQYF. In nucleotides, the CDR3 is TGTGCCAGCAGTTCACGGGACATACGAGAGACCCAGTACTTC.